This T cell receptor beta chain comes out of a study of neurological immune-mediated disorders. This clonotype occurred many times. The CDR3 is 13 amino acids. The germline V and J ends were trimmed by 6 bases and 6 bases, with 12 bases remaining between them. Per the germline V gene, CDR1 is MNHEY and CDR2 is SVGEGT. The time point is: longitudinal time-point 2. TCRdb recomputed calls from the 5' RACE reads with MiXCR, one row per CDR3 protein. Of 57,000 or so distinct CDR3 sequences listed, more than 7.5% were seen once; the top ten hold roughly an eighth. The TCR comes from a man younger than 40 in good health. The chain links TRBV6-2 or TRBV6-3 to TRBJ2-4; D gene unclear. Sequences were obtained from PBMCs. DNA of the CDR3: TGTGCCAGCAGCTACCAGGCCGGAAACATTCAGTACTTC. Amino acid sequence: CASSYQAGNIQYF.